This TCR beta chain was identified in a study of blood T cell repertoires in COVID-19. Under the authors' procedure: How many nucleated cells were present was estimated from reference gene primer amplification. Measured with immunoSEQ multiplex PCR; TCRdb has only the in-frame clones, and not every one. The V and J calls and the clone size are those of that table, but D and trimming were determined from the DNA. Here the sample spans 200,000 to 250,000 clones, about 85% being singletons. The origin of this receptor is a man aged 45-65 years who had recovered from COVID-19. Material for sequencing was peripheral blood.

The CDR3 here is CASSLQQGNQPQHF. DNA for the CDR3: TGTGCCAGCAGTCTACAACAGGGCAATCAGCCCCAGCATTTT. This sequence joins TRBV2 and TRBJ1-5, with D tentatively TRBD1 (5 bases). Germline values: CDR1 SNHLY, CDR2 FYNNEI. Trimming removed 5 bases at V and 2 bases at J, with 10 bases between. The CDR3 consists of 14 residues.